This record covers a single T cell receptor beta chain. The study recruited healthy Caucasian donors from Russia who were aged roughly 6 to 95. Each sample yielded at least 5.5 micrograms of PBMC total RNA. This sample was included in a study of blood T cells in healthy people across ages. Combining a sample-barcoded 5' primer with a J-beta primer mix, a second PCR ran for roughly 7 to 12 cycles. Via MiXCR, TCRdb re-called the 5' RACE reads, giving one row per CDR3 protein. The data show roughly 800,000 distinct CDR3 sequences, roughly 25% seen once. These data are also associated with another study on T cells of mothers and their children.

The sample comprised blood. This sequence originates from a boy between 10 and 17 years old in good health.

CDR3 protein: CASSDRPTTGWEQFF. The CDR3 DNA reads as TGTGCCAGCAGTGATCGACCGACGACAGGCTGGGAGCAGTTCTTC. The genes are TRBV6-1 and TRBJ2-1; possibly TRBD1 for D (6 bases). V lost 3 bases, J lost 10 bases, and 19 bases lay in between. Germline CDR1 MNHNS, CDR2 SASEGT. The CDR3 has 15 amino acids.